This is a list of T cell receptor beta chains from one sample in a study of cytomegalovirus exposure and HLA in healthy donors. Data came from immunoSEQ multiplex PCR; TCRdb stores just in-frame clones and leaves some out. The sample holds some 270,000 clones, over 90% seen once. The specimen was PBMCs. These receptors came from a girl aged 2-9 years in good health and CMV-seronegative. Both conserved end residues are part of each CDR3. The D gene is left open where the match is weak. Part of the rows lack a size; the others show once, few, many or a class for expanded clones.

D gene: NA
J gene: TRBJ1-1
V gene: TRBV5-1
clone size: NA
CDR3 protein: CASSLGAGRMNTEAFF
CDR3 DNA: TGCGCCAGCAGCTTGGGGGCAGGGCGCATGAACACTGAAGCTTTCTTT

D gene: TRBD2
J gene: TRBJ2-3
V gene: TRBV4-2
clone size: NA
CDR3 protein: CASSQDLGGLAPRQDTQYF
CDR3 DNA: TGTGCCAGCAGCCAAGATCTGGGGGGACTAGCCCCCCGTCAGGATACGCAGTATTTT

D gene: TRBD1
J gene: TRBJ2-7
V gene: TRBV6-1
clone size: NA
CDR3 protein: CASSEVDRGFPYEQYF
CDR3 DNA: TGTGCCAGCAGTGAAGTGGACAGGGGGTTTCCCTACGAGCAGTACTTC

D gene: TRBD1
J gene: TRBJ2-5
V gene: TRBV5-4
clone size: NA
CDR3 protein: CASSWLTGQETQYF
CDR3 DNA: TGTGCCAGCAGCTGGTTGACAGGGCAAGAGACCCAGTACTTC

D gene: TRBD1
J gene: TRBJ1-6
V gene: TRBV25-1
clone size: NA
CDR3 protein: CASSEGTANSPLHF
CDR3 DNA: TGTGCCAGCAGTGAAGGGACAGCCAATTCACCCCTCCACTTT

D gene: TRBD1
J gene: TRBJ2-3
V gene: TRBV5-1
clone size: NA
CDR3 protein: CASSYWTGTDTQYF
CDR3 DNA: TGCGCCAGCAGCTACTGGACAGGTACAGATACGCAGTATTTT

D gene: NA
J gene: TRBJ1-5
V gene: TRBV18
clone size: NA
CDR3 protein: CASSPQGIINQPQHF
CDR3 DNA: TGTGCCAGCTCACCTCAGGGGATTATCAATCAGCCCCAGCATTTT

D gene: NA
J gene: TRBJ2-7
V gene: TRBV6-1
clone size: NA
CDR3 protein: CASSEAATGLVYEQYF
CDR3 DNA: TGTGCCAGCAGTGAAGCAGCCACGGGACTTGTCTACGAGCAGTACTTC

D gene: TRBD2
J gene: TRBJ2-1
V gene: TRBV10-3
clone size: NA
CDR3 protein: CAISEKTSGGNNEQFF
CDR3 DNA: TGTGCCATCAGTGAGAAGACTAGCGGGGGCAACAATGAGCAGTTCTTC

D gene: TRBD2
J gene: TRBJ2-1
V gene: TRBV30
clone size: NA
CDR3 protein: CAWTERGANEQFF
CDR3 DNA: TGTGCCTGGACAGAGCGGGGGGCGAATGAGCAGTTCTTC

D gene: NA
J gene: TRBJ2-3
V gene: TRBV30
clone size: NA
CDR3 protein: CAWSVAGPGTDTQYF
CDR3 DNA: TGTGCCTGGAGTGTTGCGGGCCCAGGCACAGATACGCAGTATTTT

D gene: TRBD1
J gene: TRBJ2-1
V gene: TRBV2
clone size: NA
CDR3 protein: CASTLEGTGLGNEQFF
CDR3 DNA: TGTGCCAGCACTCTGGAAGGGACAGGGTTGGGGAATGAGCAGTTCTTC

D gene: TRBD2
J gene: TRBJ2-1
V gene: TRBV2
clone size: NA
CDR3 protein: CASSEGASGNEQFF
CDR3 DNA: TGTGCCAGCAGTGAAGGCGCTAGCGGGAATGAGCAGTTCTTC

D gene: TRBD1
J gene: TRBJ1-2
V gene: TRBV11-2
clone size: NA
CDR3 protein: CASSLYRQGADYGYTF
CDR3 DNA: TGTGCCAGCAGCTTGTATCGACAGGGGGCAGACTATGGCTACACCTTC

D gene: NA
J gene: TRBJ1-5
V gene: TRBV7-9
clone size: NA
CDR3 protein: CASSRTSEYQPQHF
CDR3 DNA: TGTGCCAGCAGCCGAACGTCCGAGTATCAGCCCCAGCATTTT

D gene: TRBD2
J gene: TRBJ2-7
V gene: TRBV29-1
clone size: NA
CDR3 protein: CSVEPAGAYEQYF
CDR3 DNA: TGCAGCGTTGAACCCGCGGGAGCCTACGAGCAGTACTTC

D gene: NA
J gene: TRBJ2-3
V gene: TRBV7-9
clone size: NA
CDR3 protein: CASSRPSDPSTDTQYF
CDR3 DNA: TGTGCCAGCAGCCGGCCTAGCGATCCTAGCACAGATACGCAGTATTTT

D gene: NA
J gene: TRBJ2-1
V gene: TRBV7-9
clone size: NA
CDR3 protein: CASTILGRDINEQFF
CDR3 DNA: TGTGCCAGCACCATCCTAGGGCGGGATATCAATGAGCAGTTCTTC

D gene: TRBD2
J gene: TRBJ2-3
V gene: TRBV7-2
clone size: NA
CDR3 protein: CASSIGLAGARDTQYF
CDR3 DNA: TGTGCCAGCAGCATTGGACTAGCGGGAGCAAGAGATACGCAGTATTTT

D gene: NA
J gene: TRBJ2-1
V gene: TRBV29-1
clone size: once
CDR3 protein: CSVPDLAPSSYNEQFF
CDR3 DNA: TGCAGCGTTCCTGACTTAGCCCCGAGCTCCTACAATGAGCAGTTCTTC

D gene: NA
J gene: TRBJ2-7
V gene: TRBV25-1
clone size: NA
CDR3 protein: CASSEGSGEGYEQYF
CDR3 DNA: TGTGCCAGCAGTGAAGGGTCAGGGGAAGGGTACGAGCAGTACTTC

D gene: NA
J gene: TRBJ2-7
V gene: TRBV11-3
clone size: once
CDR3 protein: CASSLEAGDEQYF
CDR3 DNA: TGTGCCAGCAGCTTAGAAGCAGGCGACGAGCAGTACTTC

D gene: TRBD1
J gene: TRBJ2-7
V gene: TRBV6-5
clone size: once
CDR3 protein: CASSPGTGRYEQYF
CDR3 DNA: TGTGCCAGCAGCCCCGGGACAGGGCGGTACGAGCAGTACTTC

D gene: TRBD1
J gene: TRBJ1-6
V gene: TRBV10-2
clone size: once
CDR3 protein: CASSEQGQGYSPLHF
CDR3 DNA: TGCGCCAGCAGTGAGCAGGGACAGGGGTACTCACCCCTCCACTTT

D gene: TRBD1
J gene: TRBJ2-7
V gene: TRBV28
clone size: NA
CDR3 protein: CASRDRGRYEQYF
CDR3 DNA: TGTGCCAGCAGGGACAGGGGGCGCTACGAGCAGTACTTC

D gene: NA
J gene: TRBJ1-2
V gene: TRBV6-5
clone size: NA
CDR3 protein: CASSYHGSTGQGYTF
CDR3 DNA: TGTGCCAGCAGTTATCACGGGTCTACAGGGCAAGGCTACACCTTC

D gene: NA
J gene: TRBJ2-2
V gene: TRBV15
clone size: NA
CDR3 protein: CATRGRNTGELFF
CDR3 DNA: TGTGCCACCAGGGGCCGTAACACCGGGGAGCTGTTTTTT

D gene: NA
J gene: TRBJ2-7
V gene: TRBV5-1
clone size: NA
CDR3 protein: CASSLSVTYEQYF
CDR3 DNA: TGCGCCAGCAGCTTGTCGGTAACCTACGAGCAGTACTTC